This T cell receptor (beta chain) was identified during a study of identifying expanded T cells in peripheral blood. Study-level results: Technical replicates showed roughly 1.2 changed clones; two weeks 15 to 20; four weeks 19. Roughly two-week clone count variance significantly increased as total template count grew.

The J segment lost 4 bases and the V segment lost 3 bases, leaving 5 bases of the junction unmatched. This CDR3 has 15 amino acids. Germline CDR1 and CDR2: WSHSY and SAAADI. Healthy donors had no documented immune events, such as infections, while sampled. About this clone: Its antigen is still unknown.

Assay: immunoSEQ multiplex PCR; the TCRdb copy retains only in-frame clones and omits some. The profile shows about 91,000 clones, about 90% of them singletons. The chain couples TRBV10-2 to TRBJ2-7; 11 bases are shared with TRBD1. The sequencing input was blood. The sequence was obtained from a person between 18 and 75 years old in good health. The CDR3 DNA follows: TGCGCCAGCAGTGAACCCGGGACAGGGGGTTACGAGCAGTACTTC. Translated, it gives CASSEPGTGGYEQYF.